This entry describes one T cell receptor (beta chain). Germline lookup yields CDR1 LGHDT and CDR2 YNNKEL (reference sequence). The V gene lost 5 bases and the J gene lost 5 bases, with 12 bases spanning the gap. The CDR3 length is 13 residues. The data stem from a study of blood T cell repertoires in COVID-19. The repertoire was sequenced with immunoSEQ multiplex PCR; TCRdb's copy has only in-frame clones and lacks some. The sample shows about 240,000 clones, about nine tenths of them seen only once. The V and J genes are TRBV3-1 (or the pseudogene TRBV3-2) and TRBJ1-1; D uncertain. This sequence was found in a man aged 60 to 75 who had recovered from COVID-19. Sequencing used peripheral blood. The CDR3 coding sequence is TGTGCCAGCAGCGCGAGCGGACGGACTGAAGCTTTCTTT. Translated, it gives CASSASGRTEAFF.